One sample yielded the 11 T cell receptor beta chains listed below, sequenced in a study of T cells after posttransplantation cyclophosphamide. The protocol was immunoSEQ multiplex PCR, while the TCRdb copy is restricted to in-frame clones and leaves out a portion. The sample lists approximately 16,000 clones, around 87% occurring once. Methotrexate plus calcineurin inhibitor accompanied controls' myeloablative marrow transplants; sampling was 1 year later. Sample: PBMCs, taken after an allogeneic stem cell transplant with a calcineurin inhibitor and methotrexate. These receptors all stem from a male patient aged 50 to 60 who received an allogeneic stem cell transplant from an unrelated donor, was CMV-positive, and had chronic GVHD only. Some T cells may trace back to the graft donor.

V usage is TRBV2 and J usage is TRBJ2-1; 7 bases are a match to TRBD1. The V and J ends lost 6 bases and 6 bases, in that order; junction bases with no gene match: 11. Per germline, CDR1 SNHLY and CDR2 FYNNEI. This CDR3 has 15 amino acids. The CDR3 DNA follows: TGTGCCAGCAGAGGTGGGACAGCACCTAGCAATGAGCAGTTCTTC. Amino acid sequence: CASRGGTAPSNEQFF.

The chain has TRBV19 and TRBJ1-3, with D perhaps TRBD1 (5 bases). Germline V gene sequence: CDR1 LNHDA, CDR2 SQIVND (reference sequence). V was shortened by 5 bases and J by 0 bases, with 11 bases between the two germline ends. The length of the CDR3 is 15 residues. CDR3 sequence reads: CASSPTALSGNTIYF. The CDR3 bases are TGTGCCAGTAGTCCGACAGCGCTCTCTGGAAACACCATATATTTT. The entire variable domain, with the rest obtained from reference TRBV19 and TRBJ1-3, is as follows: DGGITQSPKYLFRKEGQNVTLSCEQNLNHDAMYWYRQDPGQGLRLIYYSQIVNDFQKGDIAEGYSVSREKKESFPLTVTSAQKNPTAFYLCASSPTALSGNTIYFGEGSWLTVV.

The chain has TRBV7-3 and TRBJ2-3; D possibly corresponds to TRBD2 (5 bases). CDR1 is SGHTA, CDR2 FQGTGA, per germline. V lost 2 bases, J lost 2 bases, and 14 bases lay in between. The CDR3 has 16 amino acids. The CDR3 reads CASSLATNGVTDTQYF. As DNA, the CDR3 is TGTGCCAGCAGCTTAGCAACTAACGGGGTCACAGATACGCAGTATTTT.

This chain connects TRBV4-3 to TRBJ2-3; D is ambiguous. With 2 bases removed from V and 2 bases from J, the gap between germline ends came to 20 bases. The germline CDR1 and CDR2 sequences are LGHNA and YSLEER. CDR3 length: 18 amino acids. The CDR3 loop is CASSQSVVPILITDTQYF. In DNA form, the CDR3 reads TGCGCCAGCAGCCAATCCGTAGTCCCTATACTGATCACAGATACGCAGTATTTT.

V and J are TRBV5-6 and TRBJ1-2; the match to TRBD1 covers 10 bases. V trimming: 4 bases; J trimming: 4 bases; junction bases outside the gene matches: 7. Germline CDR1 SGHDT, CDR2 YYEEEE. This CDR3 has 15 residues. The CDR3, as DNA: TGTGCCAGCAGCCCAGGGACAGGGGAGCGCTATGGCTACACCTTC. The encoded protein is CASSPGTGERYGYTF.

This clone was observed a handful of times. This sequence joins TRBV10-3 and TRBJ2-7; D remains ambiguous. V was pared by 2 bases and J by 5 bases, with 13 bases between. The CDR3 consists of 14 residues. CDR1 ENHRY and CDR2 SYGVKD come from the germline V gene. As DNA, the CDR3 is TGTGCCATCAGTGAGCCGGGTCAGACCGACGAGCAGTACTTC. Protein sequence: CAISEPGQTDEQYF.

This clone was observed a handful of times. The V and J genes are TRBV6-5 and TRBJ1-3; TRBD1 aligns across 7 bases. Germline lookup yields CDR1 MNHEY and CDR2 SVGAGI. The CDR3 is made up of 14 amino acids. The V segment lost 2 bases and the J segment 4 bases; nucleotides outside the gene matches: 2. The CDR3 nucleotides are TGTGCCAGCAGTTACCAAGGGGGCGGAAACACCATATATTTT. Translated: CASSYQGGGNTIYF.

The chain carries TRBV7-2 and TRBJ2-1; 14 bases match TRBD2. The CDR3 is made up of 16 amino acids. Germline V gene lookup returns CDR1 SGHTA and CDR2 FQGNSA. V shed 5 bases, J shed 8 bases, and the junction held 8 bases outside the gene matches. CDR3 in DNA: TGTGCCAGCAGCCGGGGACTAGCGGGAGTGGGGGATGAGCAGTTCTTC. This translates into CASSRGLAGVGDEQFF.

This chain joins TRBV5-1 and TRBJ1-6; TRBD1 might be the D (5 bases). Germline V gene data show CDR1 as SGHRS and CDR2 as YFSETQ. Trimming removed 4 bases at V and 11 bases at J, with 16 bases between. This CDR3 is built from 14 residues. The CDR3 is CASSDDSKKAPLHF. Here the CDR3 DNA reads TGCGCCAGCAGCGACGACAGTAAGAAGGCACCCCTCCACTTT.

The chain employs TRBV20-1 and TRBJ2-7; D possibly corresponds to TRBD1 (6 bases). The CDR3 runs 11 residues. With 3 bases removed from V and 6 bases from J, the gap between germline ends came to 9 bases. Germline-derived CDR1 and CDR2 are DFQATT and SNEGSKA (reference sequence). Here the CDR3 reads CSASRDTEQYF. CDR3 nucleotides: TGCAGTGCTAGTAGGGACACCGAGCAGTACTTC.

This chain links TRBV11-2 with TRBJ2-2; maybe TRBD2 (5 bases). V was pared by 4 bases and J by 1 base, with 16 bases between. The CDR3 loop spans 17 amino acids. Per the germline V gene, CDR1 is SGHAT and CDR2 is FQNNGV. The CDR3 region is CASSSPPGRVNTGELFF. The CDR3 DNA follows: TGTGCCAGCAGCTCTCCTCCCGGGCGGGTGAACACCGGGGAGCTGTTTTTT.